Following are 21 T cell receptor beta chains from one sample sequenced in a study of T-cell reconstitution after alpha-beta-depleted transplantation in children. Unique molecular identifiers were incorporated during preparation of the TCRbeta library. TCRdb analysed the PCR reads with MiXCR anew, one entry per CDR3 protein. The data hold around 300,000 distinct CDR3 sequences, with roughly 11% observed a single time. Sequenced material: peripheral blood, taken 180 days after TCRalphabeta/CD19-depleted stem cell transplant. Every receptor here comes from a male patient aged 2-10 years who had a stem cell transplant for chronic granulomatous disease, so the T cells may come from the graft donor.

This clonotype has at least ten counts. The rearrangement uses TRBV20-1 and TRBJ2-3; D is uncertain. The CDR3 totals 14 residues. Trimming left V 0 bases short and J 1 base short, with 8 bases between. CDR1 and CDR2 from the germline V gene are DFQATT and SNEGSKA (reference sequence). Here the CDR3 DNA reads TGCAGTGCTAGAGACCTCGTCGGCACAGATACGCAGTATTTT. This codes for CSARDLVGTDTQYF.

This clonotype was picked up many times. The rearrangement joins TRBV12-3 or TRBV12-4 to TRBJ2-2, with D hard to call. This CDR3 region has 15 residues. V was trimmed by 7 bases and J by 0 bases, leaving 12 bases between them. The CDR3 here is CASTLTNANTGELFF. The CDR3 DNA sequence: TGTGCCAGCACCCTAACTAACGCGAACACCGGGGAGCTGTTTTTT.

This chain uses TRBV5-1 with TRBJ2-2; the D gene is possibly TRBD1 (6 bases). Per the germline V gene, CDR1 is SGHRS and CDR2 is YFSETQ. CDR3 size: 16 residues. Trimming removed 3 bases from V and 5 bases from J, with 17 bases in between. As DNA, the CDR3 is TGCGCCAGCAGCTCTCAGGGGCTAGCCAAGACCGGGGAGCTGTTTTTT. Residues: CASSSQGLAKTGELFF.

This clonotype was picked up many times. The chain joins TRBV5-1 to TRBJ2-5; 10 bases fit TRBD2. The V segment lost 1 base and the J segment 0 bases; nucleotides outside the gene matches: 3. This CDR3 has 16 amino acids. CDR1 and CDR2 (germline): SGHRS, YFSETQ. In DNA, the CDR3 is TGCGCCAGCAGCTTGCTCGGACTAGCGGACCAAGAGACCCAGTACTTC. It yields the protein CASSLLGLADQETQYF.

On this clonotype: A much larger clone is a single base away; this may be a read error. This chain joins TRBV6-5 and TRBJ1-4; tentatively, D is TRBD1 (5 bases). V was clipped by 4 bases and J by 0 bases, with 15 bases between them. The CDR3 length is 17 residues. In germline, CDR1 is MNHEY, CDR2 SVGAGI. The CDR3 spells CASSSPMRGATNEKLFF. CDR3 DNA sequence: TGTGCCAGCAGTTCTCCTATGAGGGGCGCAACTAATGAAAAACTGTTTTTT.

This clonotype was detected only a few times. The genes are TRBV12-3 or TRBV12-4 and TRBJ1-1; D remains ambiguous. This CDR3 spans 14 amino acids. Trimming cost V 1 base and J 4 bases, with 10 bases left between them. DNA of the CDR3: TGTGCCAGCAGTTTAGTTCAGAGGGTCACTGAAGCTTTCTTT. Residues: CASSLVQRVTEAFF.

This clonotype has ten or more counts. The chain has TRBV18 and TRBJ2-5; TRBD1 agrees at 9 bases. The length of the CDR3 is 14 residues. Germline lookup yields CDR1 KGHSH and CDR2 LQKENI. After removal of 6 bases from V and 4 bases from J, the junction contained 6 bases not matched to a gene. Here the CDR3 reads CASSHRGLRETQYF. The DNA for the CDR3 is TGTGCCAGCTCGCACAGGGGGCTGAGAGAGACCCAGTACTTC. Filled out from reference TRBV18 and TRBJ2-5, the complete variable domain reads NAGVMQNPRHLVRRRGQEARLRCSPMKGHSHVYWYRQLPEEGLKFMVYLQKENIIDESGMPKERFSAEFPKEGPSILRIQQVVRGDSAAYFCASSHRGLRETQYFGPGTRLLVL.

This clonotype appeared many times. The chain carries TRBV6-5 and TRBJ2-5; 8 bases match TRBD2. V shed 2 bases, J shed 2 bases, and the junction held 7 bases outside the gene matches. The CDR3 sequence is 16 residues long. Germline values: CDR1 MNHEY, CDR2 SVGAGI. CDR3 protein: CASSYNPGGRQETQYF. For the CDR3, the DNA is TGTGCCAGCAGTTACAACCCGGGGGGGCGGCAAGAGACCCAGTACTTC.

This clonotype was seen at least ten times. This chain links TRBV29-1 with TRBJ2-5, with a tentative D call TRBD1 (6 bases). The length of the CDR3 is 13 residues. Germline lookup yields CDR1 SQVTM and CDR2 ANQGSEA. V was cut by 4 bases and J by 2 bases, with 11 bases left in between. CDR3 nucleotide sequence: TGCAGCGTTGCACAGGGTTTGCAAGAGACCCAGTACTTC. Its translation: CSVAQGLQETQYF.

Ten or more counts support this clonotype. An end of the junction differs from the germline gene, which may be a read error. The rearrangement joins TRBV5-1 to TRBJ2-7; 8 bases map to TRBD1. Germline lookup yields CDR1 SGHRS and CDR2 YFSETQ. The CDR3 totals 13 residues. CDR3 in DNA: TGTGCCAGCAGCCTGGACAGGGCCTACGAGCAGTACTTC. Protein sequence: CASSLDRAYEQYF.

Notes on this clonotype: With a much larger clone just one base away, this may be a read error. The rearrangement links TRBV7-7 to TRBJ2-2; possibly TRBD1 or TRBD2 for D (7 bases each). Germline lookup yields CDR1 SSHAT and CDR2 FNYEAQ (reference sequence). The CDR3 is 14 amino acids. The CDR3 spells CASSQGGTTGEPFF. CDR3 DNA sequence: TGTGCCAGCAGCCAGGGGGGGACCACCGGGGAGCCGTTTTTT.

This clonotype was detected ten times or more. The rearrangement uses TRBV7-3 and TRBJ2-3; 7 positions match TRBD2. V trimming: 3 bases; J trimming: 3 bases; junction bases outside the gene matches: 6. The V gene's germline CDR1 is SGHTA and CDR2 FQGTGA. This CDR3 is 15 amino acids long. This CDR3 is CASSLNGRPTDTQYF. CDR3 bases: TGTGCCAGCAGCTTGAACGGGAGGCCAACAGATACGCAGTATTTT.

This clonotype has a count of ten or more. The CDR3 DNA follows: TGCAGCGTCGACACGACTAGCGGGATCCCAGATACGCAGTATTTT. Protein sequence: CSVDTTSGIPDTQYF. The chain has TRBV29-1 and TRBJ2-3, with 11 bases aligning to TRBD2. The CDR3 runs to 15 residues. In germline, CDR1 is SQVTM, CDR2 ANQGSEA. Trimming at V came to 6 bases and at J to 4 bases, leaving 9 bases not matched to a gene.

This clonotype occurred many times. The chain has TRBV7-9 and TRBJ1-1; D is ambiguous. The CDR3 loop spans 12 amino acids. In germline, CDR1 is SEHNR, CDR2 FQNEAQ (reference sequence). The ends were cut back, 1 base at V and 11 bases at J, with 11 bases in the middle. The CDR3 bases are TGTGCCAGCAGCTTAGGCGGGTGGGCCGCTTTCTTT. Protein: CASSLGGWAAFF.

Many counts were recorded for this clonotype. The chain recombines TRBV28 with TRBJ2-3, with 10 bases identical to TRBD2. The germline V gene encodes CDR1 MDHEN and CDR2 SYDVKM. CDR3 length: 14 amino acids. With V trimmed by 4 bases and J by 3 bases, 1 base remained unmatched. The CDR3 reads CASSSSGSTDTQYF. CDR3 in DNA: TGTGCCAGCAGTTCTAGCGGGAGTACAGATACGCAGTATTTT.

The sample holds many counts of this clonotype. The CDR3 is CASRLGEYEQYF. CDR3 nucleotide sequence: TGTGCCAGCAGGTTGGGGGAGTACGAGCAGTACTTC. The gene calls are TRBV28 and TRBJ2-7; D may be TRBD1 or TRBD2 (5 bases each). The CDR3 spans 12 residues. CDR1 MDHEN and CDR2 SYDVKM come from the germline V gene. Trimming took off 6 bases at V and 4 bases at J, with 10 bases between the two ends.

This clonotype was detected many times. The chain joins TRBV12-3 or TRBV12-4 to TRBJ2-5, with D possibly matching TRBD2 (5 bases). This CDR3 is 14 amino acids long. Between the trimmed V and J ends, which lost 8 bases and 0 bases, there was a span of 13 bases. The CDR3 loop is CASVKRRNQETQYF. The CDR3, as DNA: TGTGCCAGCGTTAAGCGGAGGAACCAAGAGACCCAGTACTTC.

This sequence joins TRBV30 and TRBJ2-3, with a weak D call TRBD1 (5 bases). The V and J ends lost 4 bases and 2 bases respectively, with 10 bases between them. Germline V lookup: CDR1 GTSNPN, CDR2 SVGIG (reference sequence). CDR3 length equals 13 residues. CDR3: CAWTGILTDTQYF. CDR3 coding DNA: TGTGCCTGGACAGGGATACTCACAGATACGCAGTATTTT.

In its sample, this clonotype was seen many times. The rearrangement joins TRBV29-1 to TRBJ2-7, with D unclear. V was shortened by 4 bases and J by 4 bases, with 11 bases between the two germline ends. Germline lookup yields CDR1 SQVTM and CDR2 ANQGSEA. This CDR3 comprises 12 residues. The CDR3: CSVALQDYEQYF. CDR3 DNA: TGCAGCGTTGCCCTCCAGGATTACGAGCAGTACTTC.

This clonotype was seen many times. The CDR3 nucleotides are TGTGCCAGCAGGAACTCTGGGGCCAACGTCCTGACTTTC. It codes for CASRNSGANVLTF. The chain couples TRBV14 to TRBJ2-6; D is undetermined. The germline CDR1 and CDR2 sequences are SGHDN and FVKESK. The CDR3 has 13 amino acids. Trimming left V 6 bases short and J 0 bases short, with 3 bases between. Full variable domain (remainder filled in from reference TRBV14 and TRBJ2-6): EAGVTQFPSHSVIEKGQTVTLRCDPISGHDNLYWYRRVMGKEIKFLLHFVKESKQDESGMPNNRFLAERTGGTYSTLKVQPAELEDSGVYFCASRNSGANVLTFGAGSRLTVL.

This clonotype was detected ten times or more. This rearrangement joins TRBV6-5 to TRBJ2-4; 7 nucleotides line up with TRBD2. The CDR3 is made up of 12 amino acids. V was clipped by 10 bases and J by 7 bases; unmatched bases: 7. Germline loops: CDR1 MNHEY, CDR2 SVGAGI. The CDR3 coding sequence is TGTGCCACCCCGCGGGAGTTGAACATTCAGTACTTC. Protein product: CATPRELNIQYF.